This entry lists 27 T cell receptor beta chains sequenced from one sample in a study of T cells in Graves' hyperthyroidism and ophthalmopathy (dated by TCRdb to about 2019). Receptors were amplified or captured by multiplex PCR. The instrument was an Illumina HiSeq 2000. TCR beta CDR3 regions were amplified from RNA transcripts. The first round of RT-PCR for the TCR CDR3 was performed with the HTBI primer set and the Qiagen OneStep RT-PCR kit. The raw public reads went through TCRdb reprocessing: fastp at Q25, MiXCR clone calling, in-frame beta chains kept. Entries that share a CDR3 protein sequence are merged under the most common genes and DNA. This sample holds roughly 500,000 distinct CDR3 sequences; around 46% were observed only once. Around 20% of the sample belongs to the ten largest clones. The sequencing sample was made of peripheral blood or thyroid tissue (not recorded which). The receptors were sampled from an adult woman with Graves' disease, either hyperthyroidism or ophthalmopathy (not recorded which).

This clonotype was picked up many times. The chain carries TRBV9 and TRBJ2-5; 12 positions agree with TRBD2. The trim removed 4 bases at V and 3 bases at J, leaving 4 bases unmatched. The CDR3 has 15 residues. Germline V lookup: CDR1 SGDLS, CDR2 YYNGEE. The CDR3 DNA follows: TGTGCCAGCAGCACAAGACTAGCGGGAGAAGAGACCCAGTACTTC. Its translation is CASSTRLAGEETQYF.

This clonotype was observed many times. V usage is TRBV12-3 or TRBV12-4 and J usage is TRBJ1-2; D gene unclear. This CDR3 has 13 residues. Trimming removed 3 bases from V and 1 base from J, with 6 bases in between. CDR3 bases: TGTGCCAGCAGTTTTATCAATAACTATGGCTACACCTTC. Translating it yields CASSFINNYGYTF.

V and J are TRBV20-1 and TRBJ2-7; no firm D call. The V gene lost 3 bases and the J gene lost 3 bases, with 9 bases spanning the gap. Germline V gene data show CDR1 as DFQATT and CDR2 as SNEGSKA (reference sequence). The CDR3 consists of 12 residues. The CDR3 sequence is CSASGRFYEQYF. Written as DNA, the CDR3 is TGCAGTGCTAGCGGCCGATTCTACGAGCAGTACTTC.

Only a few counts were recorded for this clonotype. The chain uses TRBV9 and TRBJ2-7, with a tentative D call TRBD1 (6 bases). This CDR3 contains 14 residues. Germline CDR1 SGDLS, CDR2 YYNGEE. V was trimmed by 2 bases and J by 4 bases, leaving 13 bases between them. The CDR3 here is CASSVGTTKYEQYF. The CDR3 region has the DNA TGTGCCAGCAGCGTTGGGACAACCAAATACGAGCAGTACTTC.

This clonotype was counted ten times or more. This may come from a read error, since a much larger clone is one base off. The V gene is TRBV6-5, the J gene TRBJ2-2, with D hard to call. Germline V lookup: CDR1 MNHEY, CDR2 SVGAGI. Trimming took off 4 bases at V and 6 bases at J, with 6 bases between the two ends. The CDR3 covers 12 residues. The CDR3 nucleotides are TGTGCCAGCAGTTTTGGGGCCGGGGAGCTGTTTTTT. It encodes CASSFGAGELFF.

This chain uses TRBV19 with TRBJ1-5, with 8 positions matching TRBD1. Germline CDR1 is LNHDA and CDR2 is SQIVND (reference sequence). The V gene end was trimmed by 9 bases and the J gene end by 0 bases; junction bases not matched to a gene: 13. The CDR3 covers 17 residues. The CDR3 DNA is TGTGCCAGCAGCTTAGCCCCGACAGGGGCTAGCAATCAGCCCCAGCATTTT. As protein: CASSLAPTGASNQPQHF.

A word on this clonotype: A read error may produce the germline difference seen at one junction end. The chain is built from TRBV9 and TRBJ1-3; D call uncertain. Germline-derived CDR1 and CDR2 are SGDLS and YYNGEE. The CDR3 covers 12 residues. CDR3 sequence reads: CASSLEAGTEAF. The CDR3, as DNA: TGTGCCAGCAGCTTAGAGGCGGGCACTGAAGCTTTT.

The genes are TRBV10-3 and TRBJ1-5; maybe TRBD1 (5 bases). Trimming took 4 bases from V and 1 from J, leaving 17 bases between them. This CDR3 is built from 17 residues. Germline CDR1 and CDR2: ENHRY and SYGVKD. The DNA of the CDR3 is TGTGCCATCAGTGTCGCGGGGCCCCGTGTGAGCAATCAGCCCCAGCATTTT. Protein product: CAISVAGPRVSNQPQHF.

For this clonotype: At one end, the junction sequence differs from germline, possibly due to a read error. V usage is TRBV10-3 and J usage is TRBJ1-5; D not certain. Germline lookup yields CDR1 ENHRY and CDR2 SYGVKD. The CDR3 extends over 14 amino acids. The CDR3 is CASSYTLSNQPQHF. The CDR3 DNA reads TGTGCCAGCAGTTACACCCTAAGCAATCAGCCCCAGCATTTT.

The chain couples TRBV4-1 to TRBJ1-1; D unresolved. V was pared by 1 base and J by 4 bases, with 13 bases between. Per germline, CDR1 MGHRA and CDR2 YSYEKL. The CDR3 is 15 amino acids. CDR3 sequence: CASSQGVTLSTEAFF. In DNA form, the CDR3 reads TGCGCCAGCAGCCAAGGAGTAACCTTGAGCACTGAAGCTTTCTTT.

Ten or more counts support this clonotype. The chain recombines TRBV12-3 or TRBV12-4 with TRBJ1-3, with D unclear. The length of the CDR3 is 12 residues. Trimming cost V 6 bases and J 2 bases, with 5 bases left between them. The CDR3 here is CASSEPGNTIYF. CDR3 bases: TGTGCCAGCAGCGAGCCTGGAAACACCATATATTTT.

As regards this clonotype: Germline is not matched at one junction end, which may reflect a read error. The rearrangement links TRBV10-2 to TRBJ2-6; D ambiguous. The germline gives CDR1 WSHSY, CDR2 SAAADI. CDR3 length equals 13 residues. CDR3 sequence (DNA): TGTGCCAGCGCCACGGCAGGGGCCAACGTCCTGACTTTC. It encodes CASATAGANVLTF.

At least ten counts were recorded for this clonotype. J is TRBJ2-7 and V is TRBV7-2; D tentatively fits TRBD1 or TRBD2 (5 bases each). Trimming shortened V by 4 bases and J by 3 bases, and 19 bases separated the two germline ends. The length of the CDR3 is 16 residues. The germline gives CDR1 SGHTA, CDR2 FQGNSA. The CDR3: CASSSYSHRDGYEQYF. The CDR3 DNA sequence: TGTGCCAGCAGCTCCTATTCTCACCGGGACGGCTACGAGCAGTACTTC. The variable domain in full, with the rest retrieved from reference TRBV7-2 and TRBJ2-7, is GAGVSQSPSNKVTEKGKDVELRCDPISGHTALYWYRQSLGQGLEFLIYFQGNSAPDKSGLPSDRFSAERTGGSVSTLTIQRTQQEDSAVYLCASSSYSHRDGYEQYFGPGTRLTVT.

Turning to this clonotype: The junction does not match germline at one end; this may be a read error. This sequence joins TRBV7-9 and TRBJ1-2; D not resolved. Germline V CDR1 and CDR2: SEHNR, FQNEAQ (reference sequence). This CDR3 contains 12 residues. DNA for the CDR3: TGTGCTAGCAGCCCCATCGGAGATGGCTACACCTTC. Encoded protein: CASSPIGDGYTF.

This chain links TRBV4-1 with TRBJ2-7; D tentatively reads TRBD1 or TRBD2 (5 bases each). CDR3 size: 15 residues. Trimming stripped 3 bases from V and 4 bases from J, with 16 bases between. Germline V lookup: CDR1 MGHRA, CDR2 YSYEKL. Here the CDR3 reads CASSQTADILYEQYF. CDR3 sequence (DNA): TGCGCCAGCAGCCAGACAGCGGACATTCTTTACGAGCAGTACTTC.

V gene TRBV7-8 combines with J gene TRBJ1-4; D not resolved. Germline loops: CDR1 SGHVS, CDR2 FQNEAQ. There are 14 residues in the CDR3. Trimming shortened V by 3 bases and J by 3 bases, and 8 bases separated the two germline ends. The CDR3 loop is CASSFLPANEKLFF. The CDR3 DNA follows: TGTGCCAGCAGCTTTTTACCAGCTAATGAAAAACTGTTTTTT.

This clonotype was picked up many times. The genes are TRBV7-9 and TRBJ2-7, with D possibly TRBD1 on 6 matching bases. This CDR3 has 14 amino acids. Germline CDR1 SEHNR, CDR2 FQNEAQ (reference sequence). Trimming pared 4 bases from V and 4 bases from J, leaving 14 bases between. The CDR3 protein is CASSSPLRGYEQYF. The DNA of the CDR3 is TGTGCCAGCAGCTCACCCCTCAGGGGATACGAGCAGTACTTC.

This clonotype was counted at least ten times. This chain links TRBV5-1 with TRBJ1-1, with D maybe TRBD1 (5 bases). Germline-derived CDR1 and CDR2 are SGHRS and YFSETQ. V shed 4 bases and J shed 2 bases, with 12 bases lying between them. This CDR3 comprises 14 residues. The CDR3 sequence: CASSKVGVNTEAFF. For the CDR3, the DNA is TGCGCCAGCAGCAAGGTGGGGGTTAACACTGAAGCTTTCTTT.

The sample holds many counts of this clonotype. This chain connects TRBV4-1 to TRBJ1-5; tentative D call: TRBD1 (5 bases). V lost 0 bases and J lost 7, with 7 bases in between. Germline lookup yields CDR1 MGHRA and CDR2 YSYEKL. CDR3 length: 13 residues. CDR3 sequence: CASSQDGGQPQHF. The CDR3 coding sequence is TGCGCCAGCAGCCAAGATGGGGGACAGCCCCAGCATTTT.

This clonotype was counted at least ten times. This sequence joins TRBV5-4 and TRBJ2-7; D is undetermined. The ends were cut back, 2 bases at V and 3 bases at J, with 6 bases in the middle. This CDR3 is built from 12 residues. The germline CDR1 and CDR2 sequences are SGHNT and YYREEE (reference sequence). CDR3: CASSFGIYEQYF. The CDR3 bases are TGTGCCAGCAGCTTTGGGATCTACGAGCAGTACTTC.

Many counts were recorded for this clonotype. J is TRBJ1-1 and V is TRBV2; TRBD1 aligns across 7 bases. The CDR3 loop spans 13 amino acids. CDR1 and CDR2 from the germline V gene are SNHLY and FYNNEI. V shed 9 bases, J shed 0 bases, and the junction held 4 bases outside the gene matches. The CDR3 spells CASQGGLNTEAFF. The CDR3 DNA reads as TGTGCCAGTCAGGGGGGGCTGAACACTGAAGCTTTCTTT.

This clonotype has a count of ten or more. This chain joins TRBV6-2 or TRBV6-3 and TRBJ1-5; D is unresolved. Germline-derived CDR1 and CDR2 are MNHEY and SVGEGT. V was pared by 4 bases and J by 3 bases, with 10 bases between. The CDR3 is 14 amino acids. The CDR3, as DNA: TGTGCCAGCAGTTCACGACCGCTCAATCAGCCCCAGCATTTT. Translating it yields CASSSRPLNQPQHF.

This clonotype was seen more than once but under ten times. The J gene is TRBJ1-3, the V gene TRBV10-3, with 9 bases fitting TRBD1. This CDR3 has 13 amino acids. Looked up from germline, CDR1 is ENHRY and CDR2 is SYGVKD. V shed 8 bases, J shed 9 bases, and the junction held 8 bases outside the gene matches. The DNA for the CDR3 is TGTGCCATCCCGCCGGGACAGGGACCCACCATATATTTT. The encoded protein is CAIPPGQGPTIYF.

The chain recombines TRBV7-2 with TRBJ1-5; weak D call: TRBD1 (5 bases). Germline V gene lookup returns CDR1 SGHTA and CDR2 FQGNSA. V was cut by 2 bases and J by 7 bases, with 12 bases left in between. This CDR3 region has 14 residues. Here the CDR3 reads CASSLRQGRQPQHF. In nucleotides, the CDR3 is TGTGCCAGCAGCTTACGGCAGGGTAGACAGCCCCAGCATTTT.

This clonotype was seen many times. The CDR3 is CASSPTRDKPEAFF. The CDR3 region has the DNA TGTGCCAGCAGCCCCACCAGGGATAAGCCTGAAGCTTTCTTT. This rearrangement joins TRBV6-6 to TRBJ1-1, with D tentatively TRBD1 (5 bases). V was cut by 6 bases and J by 6 bases, with 17 bases left in between. In germline, CDR1 is MNHNY, CDR2 SVGAGI (reference sequence). This CDR3 has 14 residues.

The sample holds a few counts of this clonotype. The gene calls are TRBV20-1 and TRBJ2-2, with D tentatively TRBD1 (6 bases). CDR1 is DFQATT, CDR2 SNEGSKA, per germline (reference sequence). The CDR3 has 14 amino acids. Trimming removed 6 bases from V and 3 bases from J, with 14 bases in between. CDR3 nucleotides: TGCAGTGCGAAGAGGGGGACGGACACCGGGGAGCTGTTTTTT. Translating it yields CSAKRGTDTGELFF.

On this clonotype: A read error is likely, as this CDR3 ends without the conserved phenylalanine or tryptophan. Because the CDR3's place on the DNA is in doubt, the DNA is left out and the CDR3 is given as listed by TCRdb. CDR3 residues: CAISGGVGAVA. The genes are TRBV10-3 and TRBJ1-4; the D segment call TRBD1 is taken from the table without a DNA check. The germline gives CDR1 ENHRY, CDR2 SYGVKD. The CDR3 length equals 11 residues, ends included.